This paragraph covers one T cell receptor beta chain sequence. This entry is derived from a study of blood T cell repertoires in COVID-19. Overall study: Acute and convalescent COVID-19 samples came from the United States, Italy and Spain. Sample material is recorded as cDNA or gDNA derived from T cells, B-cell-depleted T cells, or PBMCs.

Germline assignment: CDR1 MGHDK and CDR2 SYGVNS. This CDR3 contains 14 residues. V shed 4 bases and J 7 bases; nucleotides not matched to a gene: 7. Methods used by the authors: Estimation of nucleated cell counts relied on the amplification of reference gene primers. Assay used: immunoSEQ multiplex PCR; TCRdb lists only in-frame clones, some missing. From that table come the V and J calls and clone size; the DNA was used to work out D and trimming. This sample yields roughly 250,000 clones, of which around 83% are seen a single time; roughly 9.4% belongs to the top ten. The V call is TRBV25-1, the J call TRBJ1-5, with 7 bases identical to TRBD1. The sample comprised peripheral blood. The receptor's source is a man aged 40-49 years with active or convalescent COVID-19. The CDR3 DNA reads TGTGCCAGCAGTGTAACAGGGGATGGACAGCCCCAGCATTTT. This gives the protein CASSVTGDGQPQHF.